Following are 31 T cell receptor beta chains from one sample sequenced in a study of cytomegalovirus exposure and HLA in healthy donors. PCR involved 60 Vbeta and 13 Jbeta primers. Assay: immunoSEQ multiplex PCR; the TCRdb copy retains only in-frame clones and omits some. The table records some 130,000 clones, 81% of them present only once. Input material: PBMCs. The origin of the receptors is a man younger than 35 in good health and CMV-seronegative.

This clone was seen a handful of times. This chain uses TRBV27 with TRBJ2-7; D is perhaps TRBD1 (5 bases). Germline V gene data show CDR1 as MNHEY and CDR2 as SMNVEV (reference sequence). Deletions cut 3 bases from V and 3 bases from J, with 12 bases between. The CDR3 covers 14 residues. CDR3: CASSLGPNSYEQYF. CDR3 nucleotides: TGTGCCAGCAGTTTGGGGCCCAACAGCTACGAGCAGTACTTC.

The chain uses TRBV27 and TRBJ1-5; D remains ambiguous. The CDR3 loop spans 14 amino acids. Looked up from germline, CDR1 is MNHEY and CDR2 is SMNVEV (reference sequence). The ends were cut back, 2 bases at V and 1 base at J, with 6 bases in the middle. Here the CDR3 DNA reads TGTGCCAGCAGTTTAACGCAGAGCAATCAGCCCCAGCATTTT. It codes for CASSLTQSNQPQHF.

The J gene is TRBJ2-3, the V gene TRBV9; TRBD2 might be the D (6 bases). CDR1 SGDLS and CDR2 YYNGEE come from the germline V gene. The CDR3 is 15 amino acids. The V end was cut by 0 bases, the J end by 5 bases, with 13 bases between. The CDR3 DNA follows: TGTGCCAGCAGCGTAGAGGTTAGCGGCATAGATACGCAGTATTTT. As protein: CASSVEVSGIDTQYF.

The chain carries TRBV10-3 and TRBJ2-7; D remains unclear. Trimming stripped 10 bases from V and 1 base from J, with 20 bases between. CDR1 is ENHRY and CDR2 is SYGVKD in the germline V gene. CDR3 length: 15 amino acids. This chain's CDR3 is CATSKLNPSSYEQYF. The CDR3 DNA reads TGTGCCACCTCTAAACTGAACCCGTCGTCCTACGAGCAGTACTTC.

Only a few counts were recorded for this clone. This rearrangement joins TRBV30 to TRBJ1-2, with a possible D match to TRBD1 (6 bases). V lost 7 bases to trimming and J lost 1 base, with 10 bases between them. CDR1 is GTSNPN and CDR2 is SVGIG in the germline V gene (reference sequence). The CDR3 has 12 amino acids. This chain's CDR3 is CALRTDNYGYTF. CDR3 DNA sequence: TGTGCCTTAAGGACAGATAACTATGGCTACACCTTC. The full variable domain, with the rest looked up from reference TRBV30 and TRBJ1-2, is SQTIHQWPATLVQPVGSPLSLECTVEGTSNPNLYWYRQAAGRGLQLLFYSVGIGQISSEVPQNLSASRPQDRQFILSSKKLLLSDSGFYLCALRTDNYGYTFGSGTRLTVV.

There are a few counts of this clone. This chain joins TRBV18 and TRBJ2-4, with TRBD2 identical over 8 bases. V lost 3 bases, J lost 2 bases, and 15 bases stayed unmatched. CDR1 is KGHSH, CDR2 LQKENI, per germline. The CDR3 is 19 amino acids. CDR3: CASSPRTGGPRESKNIQYF. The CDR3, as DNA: TGTGCCAGCTCACCCCGGACGGGGGGGCCTAGGGAATCCAAAAACATTCAGTACTTC.

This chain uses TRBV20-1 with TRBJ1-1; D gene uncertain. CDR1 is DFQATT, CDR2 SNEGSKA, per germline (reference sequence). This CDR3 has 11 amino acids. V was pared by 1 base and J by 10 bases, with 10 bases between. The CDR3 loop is CSARVPGGAFF. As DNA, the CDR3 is TGCAGTGCTAGAGTTCCGGGTGGAGCTTTCTTT.

The CDR3 DNA is TGTGCCAGCAGTTACCTGGACACCCGGGGGACTGAAGCTTTCTTT. Its protein is CASSYLDTRGTEAFF. This sequence joins TRBV6-5 and TRBJ1-1, with D possibly matching TRBD1 (5 bases). The CDR3 extends over 15 amino acids. Trimming shortened V by 2 bases and J by 5 bases, and 15 bases separated the two germline ends. Germline V gene sequence: CDR1 MNHEY, CDR2 SVGAGI.

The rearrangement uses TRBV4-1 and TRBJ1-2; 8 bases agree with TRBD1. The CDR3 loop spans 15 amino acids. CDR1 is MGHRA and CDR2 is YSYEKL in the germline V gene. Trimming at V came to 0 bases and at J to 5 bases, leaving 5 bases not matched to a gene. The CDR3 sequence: CASSQDQDREYGYTF. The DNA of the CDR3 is TGCGCCAGCAGCCAAGATCAGGACAGGGAATATGGCTACACCTTC.

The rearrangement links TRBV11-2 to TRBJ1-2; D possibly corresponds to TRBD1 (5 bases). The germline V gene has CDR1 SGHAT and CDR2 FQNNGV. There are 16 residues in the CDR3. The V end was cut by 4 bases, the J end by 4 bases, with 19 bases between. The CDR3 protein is CASSSSGGPLGYGYTF. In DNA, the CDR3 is TGTGCCAGCAGCTCCTCCGGGGGTCCGCTCGGCTATGGCTACACCTTC. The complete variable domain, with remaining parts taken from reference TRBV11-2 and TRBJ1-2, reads EAGVAQSPRYKIIEKRQSVAFWCNPISGHATLYWYQQILGQGPKLLIQFQNNGVVDDSQLPKDRFSAERLKGVDSTLKIQPAKLEDSAVYLCASSSSGGPLGYGYTFGSGTRLTVV.

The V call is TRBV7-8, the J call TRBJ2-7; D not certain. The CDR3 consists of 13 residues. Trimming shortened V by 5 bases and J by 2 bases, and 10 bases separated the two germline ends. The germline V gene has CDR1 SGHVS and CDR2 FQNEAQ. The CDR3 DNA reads TGTGCCAGCAGCCTAGGCGGAACCTACGAGCAGTACTTC. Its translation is CASSLGGTYEQYF. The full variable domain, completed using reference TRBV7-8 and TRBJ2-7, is GAGVSQSPRYKVAKRGQDVALRCDPISGHVSLFWYQQALGQGPEFLTYFQNEAQLDKSGLPSDRFFAERPEGSVSTLKIQRTQQEDSAVYLCASSLGGTYEQYFGPGTRLTVT.

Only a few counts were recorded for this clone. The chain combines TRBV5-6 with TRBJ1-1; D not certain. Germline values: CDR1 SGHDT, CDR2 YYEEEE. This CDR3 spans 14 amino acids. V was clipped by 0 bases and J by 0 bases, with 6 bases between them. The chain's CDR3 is CASSLGAVNTEAFF. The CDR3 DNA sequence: TGTGCCAGCAGCTTGGGGGCAGTGAACACTGAAGCTTTCTTT.

The chain's CDR3 is CASRQDTEAFF. CDR3 DNA: TGCGCCAGCAGACAGGACACTGAAGCTTTCTTT. The chain recombines TRBV4-3 with TRBJ1-1; weak D call: TRBD1 (5 bases). There are 11 residues in the CDR3. Trimming took off 6 bases at V and 3 bases at J, with 5 bases between the two ends. The germline V gene encodes CDR1 LGHNA and CDR2 YSLEER.

DNA of the CDR3: TGTGCCTCTAAGGACATCCGCTCCTACGAGCAGTACTTC. It yields the protein CASKDIRSYEQYF. The chain couples TRBV30 to TRBJ2-7; tentatively, D is TRBD1 (5 bases). V was clipped by 7 bases and J by 0 bases, with 13 bases between them. Germline values: CDR1 GTSNPN, CDR2 SVGIG (reference sequence). This CDR3 comprises 13 residues.

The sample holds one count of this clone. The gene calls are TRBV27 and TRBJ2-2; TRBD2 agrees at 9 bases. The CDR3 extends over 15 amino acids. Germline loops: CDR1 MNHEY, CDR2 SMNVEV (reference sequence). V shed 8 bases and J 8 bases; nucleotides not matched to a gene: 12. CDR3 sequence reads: CASSLGTSRDGELFF. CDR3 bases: TGTGCCAGCTCACTCGGGACTAGCCGGGATGGGGAGCTGTTTTTT.

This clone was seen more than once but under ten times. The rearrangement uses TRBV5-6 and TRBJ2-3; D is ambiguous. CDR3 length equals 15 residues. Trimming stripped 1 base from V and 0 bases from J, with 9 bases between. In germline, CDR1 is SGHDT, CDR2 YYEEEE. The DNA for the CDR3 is TGTGCCAGCAGCTTGCTCACAGTAAGCACAGATACGCAGTATTTT. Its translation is CASSLLTVSTDTQYF. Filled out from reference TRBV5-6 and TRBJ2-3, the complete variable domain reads DAGVTQSPTHLIKTRGQQVTLRCSPKSGHDTVSWYQQALGQGPQFIFQYYEEEERQRGNFPDRFSGHQFPNYSSELNVNALLLGDSALYLCASSLLTVSTDTQYFGPGTRLTVL.

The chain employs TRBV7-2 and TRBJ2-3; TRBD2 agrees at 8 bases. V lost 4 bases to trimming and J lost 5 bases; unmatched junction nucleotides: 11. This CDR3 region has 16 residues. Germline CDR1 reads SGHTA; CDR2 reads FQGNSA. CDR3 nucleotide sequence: TGTGCCAGCAGCTCTCGGGGGGGTCTTGGGTTAGATACGCAGTATTTT. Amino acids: CASSSRGGLGLDTQYF.

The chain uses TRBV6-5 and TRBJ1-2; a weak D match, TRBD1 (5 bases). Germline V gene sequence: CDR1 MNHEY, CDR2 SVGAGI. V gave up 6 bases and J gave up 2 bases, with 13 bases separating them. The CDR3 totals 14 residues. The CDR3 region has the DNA TGTGCCAGCAGGAAACCGGGGGGGAACTATGGCTACACCTTC. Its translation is CASRKPGGNYGYTF.

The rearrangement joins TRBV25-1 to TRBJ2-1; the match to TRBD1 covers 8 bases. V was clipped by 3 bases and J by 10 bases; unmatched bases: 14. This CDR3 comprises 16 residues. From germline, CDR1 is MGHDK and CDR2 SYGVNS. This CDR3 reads CASSDYRDRPVGEQFF. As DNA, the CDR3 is TGTGCCAGCAGTGACTACCGGGACAGGCCCGTGGGGGAGCAGTTCTTC.

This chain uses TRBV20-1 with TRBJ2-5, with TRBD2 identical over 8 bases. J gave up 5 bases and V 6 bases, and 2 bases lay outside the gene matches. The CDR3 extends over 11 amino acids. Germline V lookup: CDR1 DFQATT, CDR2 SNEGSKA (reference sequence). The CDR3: CSARGGETQYF. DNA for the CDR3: TGCAGTGCCCGGGGGGGCGAGACCCAGTACTTC.

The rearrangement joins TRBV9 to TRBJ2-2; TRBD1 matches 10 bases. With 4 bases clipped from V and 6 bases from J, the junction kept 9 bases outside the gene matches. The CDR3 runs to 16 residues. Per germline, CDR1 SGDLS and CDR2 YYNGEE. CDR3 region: CASSISGTGVSGELFF. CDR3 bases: TGTGCCAGCAGCATATCCGGGACAGGGGTTTCCGGGGAGCTGTTTTTT.

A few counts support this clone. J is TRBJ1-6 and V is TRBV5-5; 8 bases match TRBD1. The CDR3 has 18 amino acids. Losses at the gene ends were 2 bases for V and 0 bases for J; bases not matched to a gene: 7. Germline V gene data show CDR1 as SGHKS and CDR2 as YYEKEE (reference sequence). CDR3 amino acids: CASSLVDTGGSYNSPLHF. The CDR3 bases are TGTGCCAGCAGCTTAGTAGACACAGGGGGCTCCTATAATTCACCCCTCCACTTT. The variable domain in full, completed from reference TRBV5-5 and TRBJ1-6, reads DAGVTQSPTHLIKTRGQQVTLRCSPISGHKSVSWYQQVLGQGPQFIFQYYEKEERGRGNFPDRFSARQFPNYSSELNVNALLLGDSALYLCASSLVDTGGSYNSPLHFGNGTRLTVT.

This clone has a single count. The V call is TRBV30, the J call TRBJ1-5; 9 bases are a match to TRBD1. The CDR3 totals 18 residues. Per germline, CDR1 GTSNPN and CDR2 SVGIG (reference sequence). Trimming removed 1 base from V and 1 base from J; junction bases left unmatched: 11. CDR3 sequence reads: CAWSGGNRGLRSNQPQHF. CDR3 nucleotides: TGTGCCTGGAGTGGTGGTAACAGGGGGCTTAGGAGCAATCAGCCCCAGCATTTT.

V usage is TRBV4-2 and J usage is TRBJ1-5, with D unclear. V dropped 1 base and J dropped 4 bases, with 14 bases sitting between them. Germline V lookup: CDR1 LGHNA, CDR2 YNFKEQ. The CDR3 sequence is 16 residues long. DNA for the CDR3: TGTGCCAGCAGCCAAGGGAGGTGGCAGAAGAATCAGCCCCAGCATTTT. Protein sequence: CASSQGRWQKNQPQHF.

CDR3 nucleotides: TGTGCTAGTGGTTTTAGCTCTCCGACAGGAAGCTATGGCTACACCTTC. It yields the protein CASGFSSPTGSYGYTF. The chain employs TRBV12-5 and TRBJ1-2; TRBD1 might be the D (6 bases). The CDR3 contains 16 residues. Germline V gives CDR1 LGHNT, CDR2 FRNRAP. The ends were cut back, 3 bases at V and 4 bases at J, with 18 bases in the middle.

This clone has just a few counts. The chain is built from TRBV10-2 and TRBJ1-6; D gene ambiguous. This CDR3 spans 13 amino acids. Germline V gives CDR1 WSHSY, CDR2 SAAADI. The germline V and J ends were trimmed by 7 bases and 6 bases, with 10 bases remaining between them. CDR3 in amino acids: CASNQALNSPLHF. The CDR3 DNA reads TGCGCCAGCAACCAGGCACTTAATTCACCCCTCCACTTT.

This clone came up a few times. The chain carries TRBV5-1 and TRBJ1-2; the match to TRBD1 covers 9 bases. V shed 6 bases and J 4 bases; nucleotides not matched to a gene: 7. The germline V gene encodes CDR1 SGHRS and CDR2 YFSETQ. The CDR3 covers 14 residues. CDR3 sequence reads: CASNPGQGRYGYTF. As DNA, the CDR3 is TGCGCCAGCAATCCGGGACAGGGTCGCTATGGCTACACCTTC.

CDR3 in DNA: TGCGCCAGCAGCTCCACAGGGGACCAAGAGACCCAGTACTTC. Translating it yields CASSSTGDQETQYF. The rearrangement uses TRBV5-1 and TRBJ2-5; 7 bases are a match to TRBD1. Germline lookup yields CDR1 SGHRS and CDR2 YFSETQ. This CDR3 spans 14 amino acids. J was trimmed by 0 bases and V by 3 bases; bases with no gene match: 2.

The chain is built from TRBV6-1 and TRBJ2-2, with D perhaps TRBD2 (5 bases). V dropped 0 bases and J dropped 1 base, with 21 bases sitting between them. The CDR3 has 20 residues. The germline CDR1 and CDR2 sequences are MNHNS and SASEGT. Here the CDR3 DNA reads TGTGCCAGCAGTGAAGCCGGGGTTACTCGACAAAAACGGAACACCGGGGAGCTGTTTTTT. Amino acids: CASSEAGVTRQKRNTGELFF.

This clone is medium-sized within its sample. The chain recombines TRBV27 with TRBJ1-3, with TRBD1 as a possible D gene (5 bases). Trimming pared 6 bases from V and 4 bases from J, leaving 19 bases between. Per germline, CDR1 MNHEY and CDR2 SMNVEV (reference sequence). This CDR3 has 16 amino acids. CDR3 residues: CASSLKGHPRGNTIYF. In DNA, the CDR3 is TGTGCCAGCAGCCTAAAGGGGCACCCACGGGGAAACACCATATATTTT.

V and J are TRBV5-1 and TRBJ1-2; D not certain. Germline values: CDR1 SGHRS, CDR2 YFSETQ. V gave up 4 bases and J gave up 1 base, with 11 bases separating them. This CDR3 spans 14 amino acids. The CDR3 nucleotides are TGCGCCAGCAGCCCCAGGACTGATAACTATGGCTACACCTTC. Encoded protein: CASSPRTDNYGYTF.